Following are 7 T cell receptor beta chains from one sample sequenced in a study of post-analysis software for immune sequencing data. Findings of the study overall: Comparison of patients with controls showed a handful of TRBV segments more frequent in patients, TRBV5-6, TRBV5-1 and TRBV20-1 among them.

Their antigens are not known. Unique molecular identifiers featured in each of the TCR beta cDNA libraries. TCRdb re-derived calls from the PCR reads in MiXCR, one entry per CDR3 protein. Of roughly 400,000 distinct CDR3 sequences in the sample, 39% were seen once. The sequenced sample was blood. Source of these receptors: a girl aged 2-10 years with multiple sclerosis.

In this sample, this clonotype turned up a few times. The CDR3 coding sequence is TGTGCCAGCAGCTTGTGGAATGGGGAACAAGAGACCCAGTACTTC. Its protein is CASSLWNGEQETQYF. The J gene is TRBJ2-5, the V gene TRBV7-2; D gene ambiguous. The V gene lost 3 bases and the J gene lost 2 bases, with 13 bases spanning the gap. The CDR3 is 15 amino acids. The germline CDR1 and CDR2 sequences are SGHTA and FQGNSA.

This rearrangement joins TRBV20-1 to TRBJ1-6; D is unclear. V was shortened by 2 bases and J by 8 bases, with 10 bases between the two germline ends. The CDR3 runs 13 residues. Germline V gene data show CDR1 as DFQATT and CDR2 as SNEGSKA (reference sequence). The CDR3 DNA reads as TGCAGTGCTAGACGGCAGGCTGATTCACCCCTCCACTTT. Translated: CSARRQADSPLHF.

This chain joins TRBV5-1 and TRBJ1-2; possibly TRBD1 for D (6 bases). CDR1 and CDR2 (germline): SGHRS, YFSETQ. CDR3 length: 14 amino acids. The germline V and J ends were trimmed by 4 bases and 2 bases, with 12 bases remaining between them. The CDR3, as DNA: TGCGCCAGCAGCAGCACGGACAGAAACTATGGCTACACCTTC. Translation gives CASSSTDRNYGYTF.

This rearrangement joins TRBV27 to TRBJ2-3; 8 bases align to TRBD2. J lost 3 bases, V lost 1 base, and 3 bases had no gene match. Germline CDR1 MNHEY, CDR2 SMNVEV (reference sequence). This CDR3 region has 15 residues. CDR3 in amino acids: CASSLFAGGTDTQYF. The CDR3 region has the DNA TGTGCCAGCAGTTTATTCGCGGGAGGTACAGATACGCAGTATTTT.

The V call is TRBV20-1, the J call TRBJ2-1; no clear D. Trimming removed 6 bases at V and 13 bases at J, with 16 bases between. The CDR3 is made up of 11 amino acids. In germline, CDR1 is DFQATT, CDR2 SNEGSKA (reference sequence). The CDR3 spells CSAADVIGQFF. DNA of the CDR3: TGCAGTGCCGCGGATGTCATAGGCCAGTTCTTC.

The genes are TRBV3-1 and TRBJ2-5; 8 bases line up with TRBD1. CDR1 LGHDT and CDR2 YNNKEL come from the germline V gene (reference sequence). The CDR3 length is 16 residues. The V gene end was trimmed by 1 base and the J gene end by 13 bases; junction bases not matched to a gene: 17. The CDR3 nucleotides read TGTGCCAGCAGCCAAGCGGGCGGGACAGGACCCTCCCAGGGGTACTTC. It yields the protein CASSQAGGTGPSQGYF.

This clonotype was counted only a few times. The chain couples TRBV6-5 to TRBJ2-7; 7 nucleotides align to TRBD2. This CDR3 contains 16 residues. V lost 0 bases, J lost 0 bases, and 5 bases stayed unmatched. Looked up from germline, CDR1 is MNHEY and CDR2 is SVGAGI. DNA for the CDR3: TGTGCCAGCAGTTACTCGGCTCTAGCGGACTCCTACGAGCAGTACTTC. This sequence encodes CASSYSALADSYEQYF.